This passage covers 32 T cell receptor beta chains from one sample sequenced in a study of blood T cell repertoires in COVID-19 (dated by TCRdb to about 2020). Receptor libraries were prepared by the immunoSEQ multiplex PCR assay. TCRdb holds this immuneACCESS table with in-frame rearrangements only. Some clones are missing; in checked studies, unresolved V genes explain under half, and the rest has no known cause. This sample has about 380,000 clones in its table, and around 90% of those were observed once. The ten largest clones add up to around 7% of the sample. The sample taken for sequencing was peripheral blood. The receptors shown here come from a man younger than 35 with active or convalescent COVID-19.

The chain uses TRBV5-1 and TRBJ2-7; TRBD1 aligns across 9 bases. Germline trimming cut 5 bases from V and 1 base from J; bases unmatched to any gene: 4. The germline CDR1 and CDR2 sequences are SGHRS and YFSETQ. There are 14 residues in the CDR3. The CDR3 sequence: CASRGDRASYEQYF. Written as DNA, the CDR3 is TGCGCCAGCAGGGGGGACAGGGCTTCCTACGAGCAGTACTTC. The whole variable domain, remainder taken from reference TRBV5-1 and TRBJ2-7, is KAGVTQTPRYLIKTRGQQVTLSCSPISGHRSVSWYQQTPGQGLQFLFEYFSETQRNKGNFPGRFSGRQFSNSRSEMNVSTLELGDSALYLCASRGDRASYEQYFGPGTRLTVT.

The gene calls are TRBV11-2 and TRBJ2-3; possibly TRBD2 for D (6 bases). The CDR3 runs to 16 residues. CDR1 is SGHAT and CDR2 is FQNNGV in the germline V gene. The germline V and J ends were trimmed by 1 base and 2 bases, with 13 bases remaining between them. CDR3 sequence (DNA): TGTGCCAGCAGCTTAGTAGAGGGACTCGTCACAGATACGCAGTATTTT. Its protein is CASSLVEGLVTDTQYF.

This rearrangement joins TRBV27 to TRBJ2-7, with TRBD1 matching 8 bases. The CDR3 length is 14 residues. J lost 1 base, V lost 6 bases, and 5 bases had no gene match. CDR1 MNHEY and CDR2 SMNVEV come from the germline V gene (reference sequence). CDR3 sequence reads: CASRGTGSSYEQYF. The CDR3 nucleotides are TGTGCCAGCAGGGGGACAGGTTCTTCCTACGAGCAGTACTTC.

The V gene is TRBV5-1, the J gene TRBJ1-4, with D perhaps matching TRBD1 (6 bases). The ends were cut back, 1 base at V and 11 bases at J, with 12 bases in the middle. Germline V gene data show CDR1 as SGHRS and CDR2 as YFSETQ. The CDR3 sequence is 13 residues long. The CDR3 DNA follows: TGCGCCAGCAGCTTGTCGGGGGGCGGCAAACTGTTTTTT. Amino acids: CASSLSGGGKLFF.

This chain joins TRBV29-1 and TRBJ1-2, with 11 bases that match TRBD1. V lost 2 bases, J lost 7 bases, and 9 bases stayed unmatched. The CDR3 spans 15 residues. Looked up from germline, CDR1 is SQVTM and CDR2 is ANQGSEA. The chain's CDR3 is CSVETVDRGRSGYTF. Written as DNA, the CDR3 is TGCAGCGTTGAAACGGTGGACAGGGGGCGGAGTGGCTACACCTTC. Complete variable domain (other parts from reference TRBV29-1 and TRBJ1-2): SAVISQKPSRDICQRGTSLTIQCQVDSQVTMMFWYRQQPGQSLTLIATANQGSEATYESGFVIDKFPISRPNLTFSTLTVSNMSPEDSSIYLCSVETVDRGRSGYTFGSGTRLTVV.

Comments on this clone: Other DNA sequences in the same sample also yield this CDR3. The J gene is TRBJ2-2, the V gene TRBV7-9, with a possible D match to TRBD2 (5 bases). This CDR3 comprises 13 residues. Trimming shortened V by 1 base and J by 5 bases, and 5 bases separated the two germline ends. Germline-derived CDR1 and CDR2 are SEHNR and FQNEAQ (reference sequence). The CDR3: CASSLGGTGELFF. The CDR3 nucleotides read TGTGCCAGCAGCTTAGGCGGGACCGGGGAGCTGTTTTTT.

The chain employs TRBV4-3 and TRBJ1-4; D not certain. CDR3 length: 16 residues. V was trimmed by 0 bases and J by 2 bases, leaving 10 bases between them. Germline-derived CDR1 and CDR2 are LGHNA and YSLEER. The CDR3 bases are TGCGCCAGCAGCCAAGATATGGGAGCCACTAATGAAAAACTGTTTTTT. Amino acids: CASSQDMGATNEKLFF.

This CDR3 reads CASSFRGKGEKLFF. The CDR3 nucleotides read TGTGCCAGCAGTTTTAGGGGAAAAGGGGAAAAACTGTTTTTT. The genes are TRBV28 and TRBJ1-4, with D tentatively TRBD1 (5 bases). The V end lost 3 bases, the J end lost 8 bases, and 13 bases lay between the germline ends. Germline assignment: CDR1 MDHEN and CDR2 SYDVKM. This CDR3 region has 14 residues.

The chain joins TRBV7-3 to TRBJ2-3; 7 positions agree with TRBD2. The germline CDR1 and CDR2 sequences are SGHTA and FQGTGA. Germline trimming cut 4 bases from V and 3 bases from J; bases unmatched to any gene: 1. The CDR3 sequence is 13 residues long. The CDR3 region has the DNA TGTGCCAGCAGCTGGACTAGTACAGATACGCAGTATTTT. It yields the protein CASSWTSTDTQYF.

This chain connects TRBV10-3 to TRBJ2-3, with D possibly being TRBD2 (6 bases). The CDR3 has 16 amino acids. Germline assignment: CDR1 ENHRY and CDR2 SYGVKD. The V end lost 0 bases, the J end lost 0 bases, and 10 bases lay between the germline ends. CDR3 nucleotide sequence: TGTGCCATCAGTGAGTCTCGCGGGGCTAGCACAGATACGCAGTATTTT. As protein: CAISESRGASTDTQYF.

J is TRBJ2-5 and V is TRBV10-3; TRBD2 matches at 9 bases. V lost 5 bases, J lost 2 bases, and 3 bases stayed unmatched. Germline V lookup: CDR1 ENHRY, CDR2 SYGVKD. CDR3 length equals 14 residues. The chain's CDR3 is CAISPSGGQETQYF. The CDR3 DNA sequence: TGTGCCATCAGTCCGAGCGGGGGGCAAGAGACCCAGTACTTC.

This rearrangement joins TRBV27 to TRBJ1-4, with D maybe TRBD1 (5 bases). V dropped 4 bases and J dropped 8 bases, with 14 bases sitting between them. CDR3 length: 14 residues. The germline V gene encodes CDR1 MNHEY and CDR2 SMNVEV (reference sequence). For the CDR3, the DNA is TGTGCCAGCAGTTCCAGGGTGCGTGTAGAAAAACTGTTTTTT. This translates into CASSSRVRVEKLFF.

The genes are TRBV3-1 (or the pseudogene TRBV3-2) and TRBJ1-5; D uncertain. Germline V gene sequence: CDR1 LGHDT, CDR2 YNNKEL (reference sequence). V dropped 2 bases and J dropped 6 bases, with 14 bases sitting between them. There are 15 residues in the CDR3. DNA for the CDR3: TGTGCCAGCAGCCAAACGCGTTCAGGCCTTCAGCCCCAGCATTTT. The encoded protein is CASSQTRSGLQPQHF.

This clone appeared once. Written as DNA, the CDR3 is TGTGCCAGCAGTTTACTCACCGGGGGACCCAGCTCCTACAATGAGCAGTTCTTC. Protein sequence: CASSLLTGGPSSYNEQFF. The chain employs TRBV27 and TRBJ2-1, with a tentative D call TRBD2 (6 bases). Trimming pared 2 bases from V and 0 bases from J, leaving 17 bases between. The CDR3 is made up of 18 amino acids. Germline assignment: CDR1 MNHEY and CDR2 SMNVEV (reference sequence).

The CDR3 loop reads CAWSNRGETQYF. DNA of the CDR3: TGTGCCTGGAGTAACAGGGGGGAGACCCAGTACTTC. The gene calls are TRBV30 and TRBJ2-5; 8 nucleotides align to TRBD1. V shed 2 bases and J 5 bases; nucleotides not matched to a gene: 1. Per the germline V gene, CDR1 is GTSNPN and CDR2 is SVGIG (reference sequence). This CDR3 spans 12 amino acids.

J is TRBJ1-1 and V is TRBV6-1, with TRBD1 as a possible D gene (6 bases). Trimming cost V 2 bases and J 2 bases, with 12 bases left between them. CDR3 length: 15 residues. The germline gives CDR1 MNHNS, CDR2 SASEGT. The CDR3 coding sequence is TGTGCCAGCAGTGAACCGGGACACGGAAACACTGAAGCTTTCTTT. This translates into CASSEPGHGNTEAFF.

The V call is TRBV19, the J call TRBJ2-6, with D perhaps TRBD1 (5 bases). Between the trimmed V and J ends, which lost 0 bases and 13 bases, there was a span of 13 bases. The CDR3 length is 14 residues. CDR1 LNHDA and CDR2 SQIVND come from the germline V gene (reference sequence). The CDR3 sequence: CASSIDWVPGVLTF. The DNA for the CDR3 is TGTGCCAGTAGTATAGATTGGGTCCCAGGGGTCCTGACTTTC.

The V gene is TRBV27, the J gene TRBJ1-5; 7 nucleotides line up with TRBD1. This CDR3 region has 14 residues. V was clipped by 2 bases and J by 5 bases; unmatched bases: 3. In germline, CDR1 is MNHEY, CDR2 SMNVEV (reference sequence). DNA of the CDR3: TGTGCCAGCAGTTTAAGAGGGGGCTATCAGCCCCAGCATTTT. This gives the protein CASSLRGGYQPQHF.

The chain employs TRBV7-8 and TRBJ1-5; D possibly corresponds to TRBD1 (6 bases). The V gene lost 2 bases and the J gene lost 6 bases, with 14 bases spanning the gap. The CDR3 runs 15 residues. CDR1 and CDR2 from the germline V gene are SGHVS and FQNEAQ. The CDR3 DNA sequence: TGTGCCAGCAGCTTAATGGTGGGGGCACCTCAGCCCCAGCATTTT. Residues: CASSLMVGAPQPQHF.

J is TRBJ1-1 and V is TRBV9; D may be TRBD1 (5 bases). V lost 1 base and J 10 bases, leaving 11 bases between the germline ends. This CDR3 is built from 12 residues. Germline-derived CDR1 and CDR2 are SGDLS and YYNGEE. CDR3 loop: CASSVKEGSAFF. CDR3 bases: TGTGCCAGCAGCGTAAAGGAGGGGTCAGCTTTCTTT.

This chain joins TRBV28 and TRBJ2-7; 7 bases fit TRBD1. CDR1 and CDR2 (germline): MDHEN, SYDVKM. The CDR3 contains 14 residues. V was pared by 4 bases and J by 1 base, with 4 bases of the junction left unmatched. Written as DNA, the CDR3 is TGTGCCAGCAGTTCAGACAGGGATTCCTACGAGCAGTACTTC. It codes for CASSSDRDSYEQYF.

In DNA, the CDR3 is TGTGCCAGCAGGAGCGGGGGTAGCGGGAACACCGGGGAGCTGTTTTTT. It translates to CASRSGGSGNTGELFF. The genes are TRBV2 and TRBJ2-2; 8 bases are a match to TRBD2. V dropped 6 bases and J dropped 1; count of bases not matched to a gene: 7. The length of the CDR3 is 16 residues. The germline CDR1 and CDR2 sequences are SNHLY and FYNNEI.

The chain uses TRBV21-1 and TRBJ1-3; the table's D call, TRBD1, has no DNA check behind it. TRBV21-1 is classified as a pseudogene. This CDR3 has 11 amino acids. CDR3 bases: TGTGCCAGCAGCCCCCGGGACAGTTGGGATTTT. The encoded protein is CASSPRDSWDF.

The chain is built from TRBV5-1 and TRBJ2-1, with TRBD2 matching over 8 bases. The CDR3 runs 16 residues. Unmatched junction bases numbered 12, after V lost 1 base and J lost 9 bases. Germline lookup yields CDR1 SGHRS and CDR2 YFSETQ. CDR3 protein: CASSLQGLAFDSEQFF. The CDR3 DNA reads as TGCGCCAGCAGCTTGCAAGGACTAGCCTTCGACAGTGAGCAGTTCTTC.

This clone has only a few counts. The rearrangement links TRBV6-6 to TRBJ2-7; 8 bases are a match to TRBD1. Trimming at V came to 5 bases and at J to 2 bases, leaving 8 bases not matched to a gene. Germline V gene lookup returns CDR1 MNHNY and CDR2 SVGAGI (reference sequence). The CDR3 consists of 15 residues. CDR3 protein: CASSQSGTGPYEQYF. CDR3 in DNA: TGTGCCAGCAGTCAGTCCGGGACAGGACCCTACGAGCAGTACTTC.

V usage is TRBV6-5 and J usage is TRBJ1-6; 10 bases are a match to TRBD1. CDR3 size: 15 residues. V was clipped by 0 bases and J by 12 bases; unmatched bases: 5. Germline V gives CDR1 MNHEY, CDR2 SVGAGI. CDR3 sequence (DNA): TGTGCCAGCAGTTACTCGGGACAGGGGTACGAACCCCTCCACTTT. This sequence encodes CASSYSGQGYEPLHF.

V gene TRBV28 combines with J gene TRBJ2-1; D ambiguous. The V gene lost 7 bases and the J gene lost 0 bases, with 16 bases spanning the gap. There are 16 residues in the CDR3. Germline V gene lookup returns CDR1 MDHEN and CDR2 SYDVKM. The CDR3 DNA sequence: TGTGCCAGCATCGATTTTATGGCAGACTCCTACAATGAGCAGTTCTTC. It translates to CASIDFMADSYNEQFF.

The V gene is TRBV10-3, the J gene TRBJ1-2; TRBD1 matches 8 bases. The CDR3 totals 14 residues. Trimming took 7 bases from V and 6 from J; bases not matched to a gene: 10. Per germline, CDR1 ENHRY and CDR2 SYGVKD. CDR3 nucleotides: TGTGCCATCAAACCGGACAGGGCGGGAAATGGCTACACCTTC. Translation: CAIKPDRAGNGYTF.

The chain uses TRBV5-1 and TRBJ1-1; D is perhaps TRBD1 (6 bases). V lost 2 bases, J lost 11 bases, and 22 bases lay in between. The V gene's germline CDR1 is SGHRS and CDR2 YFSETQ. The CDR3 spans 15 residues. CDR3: CASSLKLGHTQSAFF. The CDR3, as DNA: TGCGCCAGCAGCTTAAAACTGGGACACACCCAATCCGCTTTCTTT.

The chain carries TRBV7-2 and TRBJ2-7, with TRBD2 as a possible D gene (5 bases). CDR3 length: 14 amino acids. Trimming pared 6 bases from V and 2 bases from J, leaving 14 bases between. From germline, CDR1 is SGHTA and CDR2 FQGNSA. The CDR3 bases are TGTGCCAGCAGATTCCAAACGGGGACCTACGAGCAGTACTTC. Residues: CASRFQTGTYEQYF.

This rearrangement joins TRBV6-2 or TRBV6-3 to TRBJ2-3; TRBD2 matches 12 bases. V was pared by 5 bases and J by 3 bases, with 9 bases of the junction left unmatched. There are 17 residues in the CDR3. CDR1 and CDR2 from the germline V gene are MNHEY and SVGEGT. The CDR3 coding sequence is TGTGCCAGCAGTAAGCCCCCGCTAGCGGGGGGGACAGATACGCAGTATTTT. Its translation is CASSKPPLAGGTDTQYF.

CDR3 sequence: CASRKHRVLNEKLFF. As DNA, the CDR3 is TGTGCCAGCAGGAAACACCGGGTCCTAAATGAAAAACTGTTTTTT. The chain carries TRBV28 and TRBJ1-4, with D unresolved. Trimming took off 6 bases at V and 5 bases at J, with 16 bases between the two ends. CDR1 is MDHEN, CDR2 SYDVKM, per germline. This CDR3 region has 15 residues.